This T cell receptor (beta chain) was captured in a study of blood T cell repertoires in COVID-19. Sequenced by immunoSEQ multiplex PCR; TCRdb stores in-frame clones only, minus some. This table holds over 250,000 clones, around 89% found once. CDR3 length equals 14 residues. The germline V and J ends were trimmed by 3 bases and 1 base, with 9 bases remaining between them. From germline, CDR1 is MNHNS and CDR2 SASEGT. The receptor was derived from a woman between 18 and 30 years old who had recovered from COVID-19. Sample: PBMCs or T cells enriched from blood (not recorded which). The V and J genes are TRBV6-1 and TRBJ1-1; tentatively, D is TRBD1 (5 bases). The CDR3 DNA is TGTGCCAGCAGTGAGGGACTTACGAACACTGAAGCTTTCTTT. It translates to CASSEGLTNTEAFF.